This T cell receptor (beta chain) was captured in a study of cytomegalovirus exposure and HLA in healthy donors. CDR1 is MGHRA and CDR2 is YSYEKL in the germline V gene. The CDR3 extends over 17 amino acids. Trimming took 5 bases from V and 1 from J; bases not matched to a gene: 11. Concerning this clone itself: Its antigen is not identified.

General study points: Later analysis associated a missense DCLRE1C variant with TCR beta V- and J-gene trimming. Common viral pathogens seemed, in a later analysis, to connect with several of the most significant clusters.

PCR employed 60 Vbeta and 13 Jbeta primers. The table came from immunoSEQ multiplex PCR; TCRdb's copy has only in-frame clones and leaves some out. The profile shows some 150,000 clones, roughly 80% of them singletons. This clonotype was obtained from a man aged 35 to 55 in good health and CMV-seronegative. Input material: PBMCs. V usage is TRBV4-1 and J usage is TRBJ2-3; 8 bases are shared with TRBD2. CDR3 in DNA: TGCGCCAGCAGCTCCACCTATCAAGCGGGGGGCACAGATACGCAGTATTTT. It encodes CASSSTYQAGGTDTQYF.